The 17 T cell receptor beta chains given below trace back to one sample, sequenced in a study of blood T cell repertoires in COVID-19. Sequencing used immunoSEQ multiplex PCR; TCRdb keeps in-frame clones, though not all of them. The repertoire holds 300,000 to 500,000 clones, with roughly 88% as singletons. Sequenced sample: PBMCs or T cells enriched from blood (not recorded which). Source of these receptors: a woman in her 30s with acute COVID-19.

The J gene is TRBJ2-1, the V gene TRBV6-4, with TRBD1 identical over 7 bases. Unmatched junction bases numbered 11, after V lost 4 bases and J lost 8 bases. This CDR3 region has 15 residues. From germline, CDR1 is MRHNA and CDR2 SNTAGT. The chain's CDR3 is CASSVFGTGVHEQFF. The CDR3 DNA is TGTGCCAGCAGTGTCTTCGGCACAGGGGTCCATGAGCAGTTCTTC.

V gene TRBV5-1 combines with J gene TRBJ1-4; 9 bases map to TRBD1. Germline V lookup: CDR1 SGHRS, CDR2 YFSETQ. The CDR3 loop spans 15 amino acids. The V and J ends lost 4 bases and 5 bases, in that order; junction bases with no gene match: 6. The CDR3 coding sequence is TGCGCCAGCAGCGTAACAGGGGGCGGGAATGAAAAACTGTTTTTT. Amino acids: CASSVTGGGNEKLFF.

The V gene is TRBV6-5, the J gene TRBJ1-4, with 7 bases aligning to TRBD1. V lost 5 bases and J lost 6; bases outside the gene matches: 6. CDR3 length equals 14 residues. The germline V gene encodes CDR1 MNHEY and CDR2 SVGAGI. Written as DNA, the CDR3 is TGTGCCAGCAGTCGACAGGGAGGATATGAAAAACTGTTTTTT. It is translated as CASSRQGGYEKLFF.

In its sample, this clone was seen once. V usage is TRBV20-1 and J usage is TRBJ2-7; 10 positions agree with TRBD1. With 3 bases clipped from V and 3 bases from J, the junction kept 2 bases outside the gene matches. The CDR3 has 13 amino acids. CDR1 DFQATT and CDR2 SNEGSKA come from the germline V gene (reference sequence). The CDR3 region has the DNA TGCAGTGCTAGTCGGGACAGGGGCTACGAGCAGTACTTC. This gives the protein CSASRDRGYEQYF.

The chain is built from TRBV30 and TRBJ2-7; a weak D match, TRBD2 (6 bases). Germline values: CDR1 GTSNPN, CDR2 SVGIG (reference sequence). V was pared by 0 bases and J by 5 bases, with 8 bases between. The CDR3 sequence is 12 residues long. The CDR3 reads CAWSVGGDEQYF. In DNA, the CDR3 is TGTGCCTGGAGTGTAGGAGGGGACGAGCAGTACTTC.

The chain couples TRBV10-3 to TRBJ1-2; D uncertain. This CDR3 spans 13 amino acids. Germline V gene sequence: CDR1 ENHRY, CDR2 SYGVKD. Between the trimmed V and J ends, which lost 7 bases and 10 bases, there was a span of 19 bases. The CDR3 loop reads CAINQESLVHYTF. CDR3 sequence (DNA): TGTGCCATCAACCAGGAATCCCTCGTTCACTACACCTTC.

The J gene is TRBJ2-1, the V gene TRBV3-1 (or the pseudogene TRBV3-2), with a weak D call TRBD1 (5 bases). Germline V gives CDR1 LGHDT, CDR2 YNNKEL (reference sequence). Trimming stripped 4 bases from V and 4 bases from J, with 26 bases between. The CDR3 consists of 19 residues. The CDR3 region is CASSPLPGQATDHYNEQFF. Here the CDR3 DNA reads TGTGCCAGCAGCCCGCTTCCAGGGCAGGCCACCGACCATTACAATGAGCAGTTCTTC.

The chain has TRBV5-6 and TRBJ1-1; D may be TRBD1 (6 bases). Germline V lookup: CDR1 SGHDT, CDR2 YYEEEE. The CDR3 sequence is 15 residues long. V shed 0 bases and J shed 2 bases, with 11 bases lying between them. The CDR3 region has the DNA TGTGCCAGCAGCTTGGGGGGACAAGGAAACACTGAAGCTTTCTTT. Translation: CASSLGGQGNTEAFF.

This sequence joins TRBV13 and TRBJ1-2; TRBD1 agrees at 7 bases. The CDR3 covers 16 residues. The trim removed 0 bases at V and 6 bases at J, leaving 10 bases unmatched. Germline V CDR1 and CDR2: PRHDT, FYEKMQ (reference sequence). CDR3 in amino acids: CASSLGRDSEYDGYTF. The CDR3 nucleotides are TGTGCCAGCAGCTTAGGCCGGGACAGCGAGTATGATGGCTACACCTTC.

The chain employs TRBV30 and TRBJ1-5; weak D call: TRBD1 (6 bases). This CDR3 region has 15 residues. Germline-derived CDR1 and CDR2 are GTSNPN and SVGIG (reference sequence). V was clipped by 0 bases and J by 1 base, with 10 bases between them. CDR3 in amino acids: CAWSVGQGSNQPQHF. In DNA, the CDR3 is TGTGCCTGGAGTGTAGGGCAGGGGAGCAATCAGCCCCAGCATTTT.

The V gene is TRBV11-2, the J gene TRBJ2-7; TRBD2 matches at 7 bases. The germline V gene encodes CDR1 SGHAT and CDR2 FQNNGV. This CDR3 spans 15 amino acids. After removal of 4 bases from V and 5 bases from J, the junction contained 11 bases not matched to a gene. The CDR3 loop is CASSSRAGLDDEQYF. In DNA form, the CDR3 reads TGTGCCAGCAGCTCTAGAGCGGGGCTGGATGACGAGCAGTACTTC.

The chain combines TRBV5-1 with TRBJ2-5; 9 bases map to TRBD2. J gave up 5 bases and V 0 bases, and 5 bases lay outside the gene matches. The CDR3 has 15 residues. CDR1 and CDR2 (germline): SGHRS, YFSETQ. The CDR3 coding sequence is TGCGCCAGCAGCTTGGAGAGCGGGGGGAAGGAGACCCAGTACTTC. Protein sequence: CASSLESGGKETQYF.

V gene TRBV7-9 combines with J gene TRBJ2-7, with 11 bases matching TRBD1. The junction had 6 bases not matched to a gene; V was cut back by 5 bases and J by 3 bases. The CDR3 consists of 15 residues. Germline V gives CDR1 SEHNR, CDR2 FQNEAQ (reference sequence). CDR3 sequence: CASSVTGTGGYEQYF. For the CDR3, the DNA is TGTGCCAGCAGCGTTACCGGGACAGGGGGCTACGAGCAGTACTTC.

V is TRBV2 and J is TRBJ1-6, with 7 bases that match TRBD1. V shed 6 bases and J 3 bases; nucleotides not matched to a gene: 11. Germline V gives CDR1 SNHLY, CDR2 FYNNEI. This CDR3 has 17 amino acids. Here the CDR3 reads CASRGLTGYFYNSPLHF. The CDR3 DNA sequence: TGTGCCAGCAGGGGTTTGACAGGGTATTTCTATAATTCACCCCTCCACTTT.

The CDR3 is CASSWGQGVGEKLFF. DNA for the CDR3: TGTGCCAGCTCCTGGGGACAGGGGGTAGGTGAAAAACTGTTTTTT. The V and J genes are TRBV5-5 and TRBJ1-4; 11 bases fit TRBD1. J lost 7 bases, V lost 7 bases, and 9 bases had no gene match. The CDR3 spans 15 residues. Germline V gene sequence: CDR1 SGHKS, CDR2 YYEKEE (reference sequence).

This clone showed up just once. The genes are TRBV10-1 and TRBJ2-7, with TRBD1 matching 10 bases. Trimming at V came to 0 bases and at J to 7 bases, leaving 6 bases not matched to a gene. Germline CDR1 is WNHNN and CDR2 is SYGVQD (reference sequence). The CDR3 consists of 15 residues. The CDR3 bases are TGCGCCAGCAGTGAGTCTTGGACAGGGGGTGGAGAGCAGTACTTC. Translated, it gives CASSESWTGGGEQYF.

V and J are TRBV10-2 and TRBJ2-5, with 13 bases matching TRBD2. The CDR3 loop spans 15 amino acids. Per the germline V gene, CDR1 is WSHSY and CDR2 is SAAADI. With 7 bases clipped from V and 1 base from J, the junction kept 3 bases outside the gene matches. The CDR3 here is CASKGTSGAQETQYF. The CDR3 DNA is TGCGCCAGCAAAGGGACTAGCGGGGCCCAAGAGACCCAGTACTTC.